This T cell receptor beta chain was profiled in a study of identical twins. Findings and caveats of the study: Within cord blood, abundant beta clonotypes carried fewer insertions, but memory repertoires showed no such trend.

The germline gives CDR1 MGHRA, CDR2 YSYEKL. The V gene lost 0 bases and the J gene lost 10 bases, with 13 bases spanning the gap. The length of the CDR3 is 13 residues. With respect to this clonotype: Antigen specificity is unknown.

TCRdb called the 5' RACE reads again in MiXCR, with one record for every CDR3 protein. The sample holds under 350,000 distinct CDR3 sequences; roughly 9% are singletons and the top ten take 6% to 8.5%. These sequences were also reported in another study, on yellow fever vaccine responses in identical twins. In that study: After vaccination, twins' T cell response reportedly seemed partly convergent, partly personalized.

The sequencing sample was made of CD8+ T cells sorted from blood. The J gene is TRBJ2-7, the V gene TRBV4-1; D is unclear. The source of this sequence is a woman in her late teens or twenties in good health. The CDR3 DNA reads as TGCGCCAGCAGCCAAGACATTGCGGTTATTCAGTACTTC. This encodes CASSQDIAVIQYF.